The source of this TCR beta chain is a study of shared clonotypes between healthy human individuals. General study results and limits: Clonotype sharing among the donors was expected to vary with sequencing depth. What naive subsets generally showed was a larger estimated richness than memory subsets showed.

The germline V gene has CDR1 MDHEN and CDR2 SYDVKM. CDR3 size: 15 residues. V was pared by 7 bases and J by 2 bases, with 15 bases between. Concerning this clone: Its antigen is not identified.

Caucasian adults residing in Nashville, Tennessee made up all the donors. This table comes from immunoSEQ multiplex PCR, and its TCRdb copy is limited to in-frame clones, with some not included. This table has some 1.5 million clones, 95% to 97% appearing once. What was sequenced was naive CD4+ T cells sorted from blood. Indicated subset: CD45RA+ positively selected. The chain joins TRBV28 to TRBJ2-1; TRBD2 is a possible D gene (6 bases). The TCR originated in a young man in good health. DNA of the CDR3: TGTGCCAGCACCGGGGACTGGAAGACCTACAATGAGCAGTTCTTC. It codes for CASTGDWKTYNEQFF.